The TCR beta chain described here comes from a study of blood T cell repertoires in COVID-19 (TCRdb year 2020). About the investigation overall: Collaborator samples came from the United States, Italy and Spain and covered acute and convalescent phases of COVID-19. The material from the prospective study consisted of cDNA or gDNA derived from T cells, B-cell-depleted T cells, or PBMCs. Subjects who had been exposed to COVID-19, were actively infected with it, or had recovered from it provided the deeply sampled blood TCRbeta repertoires that made up the dataset. The repertoires were released in a freely available public database meant as a resource for research on the immune response to SARS-CoV-2. The samples were drawn from the first 160 participants of the ongoing ImmuneRACE study and from some 1,300 subjects provided by 6 global collaborators. The sample metadata nearly always contained a de-identified subject ID, COVID-19 status, age in years and sex. Where available, HLA class I and class II types were obtained from metadata supplied by the sample provider rather than from assay-based typing.

The study at large found these results: How much clinical and demographic metadata was included differed by source and by participant, and the metadata was provided uncurated.

Regarding this clone: Its antigen target is currently unknown. No per-base quality is available; no much larger clone lies one base away.

The immunoSEQ Assay, a bias-controlled multiplex PCR, was used to amplify TCRbeta CDR3 regions from genomic DNA. Per the authors' processing: Within the assay, amplification of reference gene primers was used to estimate how many nucleated cells each sample contained. To quantify the absolute abundance of each unique TCRbeta CDR3 rearrangement, sequence reads were collapsed and filtered. For each sample, productive Simpson clonality was calculated as the square root of Simpson's diversity index over productive rearrangements. In TCRdb, the immuneACCESS table is reduced to in-frame sequences with V and J assigned. These tables do not hold every clone; where another copy was compared, an unresolved V gene accounts for under half, and the others remain unexplained. V and J calls and clone size come straight from that table; D and trimming were deduced from the DNA. The sample records 270,000 or so clones, roughly 88% of which are singletons. More than 0.95% of the sample is taken by the ten largest.

Enrolling through a virtual design, the prospective study's participants ranged in age from about 18 to 89 years and lived across about two dozen United States geographic areas. To assign participants to cohorts, the prospective study relied on clinical history that participants themselves reported in a screening survey and a study questionnaire. Mobile phlebotomists in the prospective study collected whole blood, serum and a nasopharyngeal or oropharyngeal swab from every participant. Prospective study participants could optionally give additional blood draws and questionnaires over an approximately two-month period. Before DNA extraction, blood samples from the prospective study were shipped at room temperature or frozen. At the junction V is shortened by 1 base and J by 1 base; bases outside the gene matches: 3. CDR1 and CDR2 (SGHVS, FNYEAQ) derive from the germline V gene. Taken from cysteine to phenylalanine, the CDR3 has 15 residues. Here the CDR3 DNA is all that survives: 45 bases in frame from base 1.

The origin of this receptor is a woman aged 40 to 55 with acute COVID-19. The chain joins TRBV7-6 to TRBJ2-7, with TRBD1 matching 8 junction bases. The sequenced sample consisted of PBMCs or T cells enriched from blood (not recorded which). The DNA sequence is given as TGTGCCAGCAGCTTAGTAACAGGGGGATCCTACGAGCAGTACTTC. This gives the protein CASSLVTGGSYEQYF.